This TCR beta chain was retrieved from a study of CD8 T cells in Susac syndrome. Healthy donors matched for age and sex were used as controls. Negative isolation was used for CD8+ and CD4+ T cells, and FACS enrichment was applied to TEMRA cells. The CDR3 is 14 residues long. Germline V gives CDR1 SGHRS, CDR2 YFSETQ. J lost 5 bases, V lost 6 bases, and 10 bases had no gene match. Random hexamers primed reverse transcription of about 0.5 to 1 ug RNA. The authors amplified TCR beta CDR3 across 54 Vbeta and 13 Jbeta using immunoSEQ multiplex PCR. TCRdb re-called the immunoSEQ multiplex PCR reads through MiXCR, storing one row per CDR3 protein. The table shows about 150,000 distinct CDR3 sequences, with roughly nine tenths occurring only once.

V and J are TRBV5-1 and TRBJ2-5; 7 positions agree with TRBD1. The source of this sequence is a human donor in good health. The specimen sequenced was CD4+ T cells from PBMCs. CDR3 bases: TGCGCCAGCAACCCTGACAGGGTCGGGGAGACCCAGTACTTC. Translated: CASNPDRVGETQYF.